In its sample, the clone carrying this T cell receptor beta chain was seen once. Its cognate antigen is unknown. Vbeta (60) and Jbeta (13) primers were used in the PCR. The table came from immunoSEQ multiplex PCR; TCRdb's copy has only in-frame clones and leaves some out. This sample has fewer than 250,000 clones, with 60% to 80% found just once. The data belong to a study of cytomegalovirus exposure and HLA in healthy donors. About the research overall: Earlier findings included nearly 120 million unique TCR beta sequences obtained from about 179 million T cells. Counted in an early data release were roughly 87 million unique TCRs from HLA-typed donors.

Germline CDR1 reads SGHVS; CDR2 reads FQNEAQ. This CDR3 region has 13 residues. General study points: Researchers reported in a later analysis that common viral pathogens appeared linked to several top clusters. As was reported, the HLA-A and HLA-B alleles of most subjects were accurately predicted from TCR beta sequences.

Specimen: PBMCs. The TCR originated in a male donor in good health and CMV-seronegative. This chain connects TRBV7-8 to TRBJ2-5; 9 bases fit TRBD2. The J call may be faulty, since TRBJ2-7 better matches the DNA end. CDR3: CASSLGLAREQYF. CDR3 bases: TGTGCCAGCAGCTTGGGACTAGCCCGCGAGCAGTACTTC.